Included here is one T cell receptor beta chain sequence, with context. Its cognate antigen is unknown. Template switching by 5'RACE with UMIs generated the TCR beta cDNA. TCRdb reworked the 5' RACE reads into one entry per CDR3 protein, no DNA. Reported are roughly 420,000 distinct CDR3 sequences; the ten largest clones contain less than 7.5%. This sample is drawn from a study of T cells expressing NK-cell markers. Study background: Seven HCMV-seropositive donors and one seronegative donor made up the eight sequenced donors. Overall study results and limits: Several donors likewise had their CD3+CD56-NKG2C+ fraction led by these clonotypes. The study did not resolve the HCMV specificity of expanded NKG2C+ T cell clones.

This CDR3 spans 11 amino acids. Germline V CDR1 and CDR2: ENHRY, SYGVKD. Sequencing input: blood T cells: a sorted CD56 or NKG2C T cell subset, CD4+ or CD8+ T cells, or bulk PBMC T cells (not recorded which). V gene TRBV10-3 combines with J gene TRBJ2-2. This clonotype was sampled from a woman aged 18 to 69 in good health. CDR3: CASGDTGELFF.